A selection of T cell receptor beta chains follows, all from one sample in a study of T cell repertoires in cytomegalovirus infection. TCRdb reanalysed the reads using MiXCR and keeps one entry per CDR3 protein. The top ten clones hold around 14% of a sample with fewer than 550,000 distinct CDR3 sequences, around 27% of them seen once. What was sequenced was PBMCs. The receptors stem from a human donor in good health (CMV status not recorded). Some clones in this sample may be carry-over from other donors' samples. The CDR3 runs from the conserved cysteine through the conserved F or W. Each record gives: CDR3 protein, CDR3 DNA, J gene, D gene, clone size, V gene. A D gene is named only where the DNA matches it firmly. Not every row has a clone size; where given, it reads once, few, many or a size class.

cdr3_aa: CASSSPGGSRGNTEAFF; cdr3_nt: TGTGCCAGCAGCTCCCCGGGGGGTTCTCGGGGGAACACTGAAGCTTTCTTT; j_call: TRBJ1-1; d_call: NA; clone_size: many; v_call: TRBV7-8
cdr3_aa: CASSLNGLSQEAFF; cdr3_nt: TGTGCCAGCAGCTTAAACGGATTATCTCAAGAAGCTTTCTTT; j_call: TRBJ1-1; d_call: NA; clone_size: many; v_call: TRBV7-8
cdr3_aa: CASSPRGQDGANVLTF; cdr3_nt: TGTGCCAGTAGTCCCAGGGGGCAGGATGGGGCCAACGTCCTGACTTTC; j_call: TRBJ2-6; d_call: TRBD1; clone_size: NA; v_call: TRBV19
cdr3_aa: CATSDGVSRDRGGGYTF; cdr3_nt: TGTGCCACCAGTGATGGGGTATCCCGGGACAGGGGAGGAGGCTACACCTTC; j_call: TRBJ1-2; d_call: TRBD1; clone_size: few; v_call: TRBV24-1
cdr3_aa: CASSLLDSPLHF; cdr3_nt: TGTGCCAGCAGCCTGCTCGATTCACCCCTCCACTTT; j_call: TRBJ1-6; d_call: NA; clone_size: few; v_call: TRBV7-9
cdr3_aa: CASSSRTSGRGNEQFF; cdr3_nt: TGTGCCAGCAGTAGCCGGACTAGCGGGAGGGGGAATGAGCAGTTCTTC; j_call: TRBJ2-1; d_call: TRBD2; clone_size: few; v_call: TRBV6-2/TRBV6-3
cdr3_aa: CASSPQGFQETQYF; cdr3_nt: TGTGCCAGCAGCCCACAGGGGTTCCAAGAGACCCAGTACTTC; j_call: TRBJ2-5; d_call: TRBD1; clone_size: many; v_call: TRBV7-2
cdr3_aa: CATSWGTGLYQETQYF; cdr3_nt: TGTGCCACCTCATGGGGGACAGGGCTGTACCAAGAGACCCAGTACTTC; j_call: TRBJ2-5; d_call: TRBD1; clone_size: NA; v_call: TRBV7-6
cdr3_aa: CASSPGLAGGSMYTQYF; cdr3_nt: TGTGCCAGCAGCCCTGGACTAGCGGGAGGGTCTATGTATACGCAGTATTTT; j_call: TRBJ2-3; d_call: TRBD2; clone_size: NA; v_call: TRBV11-2
cdr3_aa: CASSSTSGGETQYF; cdr3_nt: TGTGCCAGCAGTTCGACTAGCGGGGGAGAGACCCAGTACTTC; j_call: TRBJ2-5; d_call: TRBD2; clone_size: NA; v_call: TRBV12-3/TRBV12-4
cdr3_aa: CASSYAGGVGEKLFF; cdr3_nt: TGTGCCAGCAGTTACGCGGGTGGAGTTGGGGAAAAACTGTTTTTT; j_call: TRBJ1-4; d_call: NA; clone_size: few; v_call: TRBV6-2/TRBV6-3
cdr3_aa: CASSFSRGETEAFF; cdr3_nt: TGCGCCAGCAGCTTTTCGCGGGGTGAGACTGAAGCTTTCTTT; j_call: TRBJ1-1; d_call: NA; clone_size: few; v_call: TRBV5-1
cdr3_aa: CASSYGQVRDTQYF; cdr3_nt: TGTGCCAGCAGCTACGGACAGGTTAGAGATACGCAGTATTTT; j_call: TRBJ2-3; d_call: TRBD1; clone_size: NA; v_call: TRBV7-8
cdr3_aa: CASRRDRAAGELFF; cdr3_nt: TGTGCCAGTAGAAGGGACAGGGCGGCCGGGGAGCTGTTTTTT; j_call: TRBJ2-2; d_call: TRBD1; clone_size: NA; v_call: TRBV19
cdr3_aa: CASSDQTGREAFF; cdr3_nt: TGTGCCAGCTCGGACCAAACAGGGCGCGAAGCTTTCTTT; j_call: TRBJ1-1; d_call: NA; clone_size: NA; v_call: TRBV18
cdr3_aa: CASSLLLSSGTVNQPQHF; cdr3_nt: TGTGCCAGTAGTCTCCTACTCAGTTCCGGGACAGTCAATCAGCCCCAGCATTTT; j_call: TRBJ1-5; d_call: TRBD1; clone_size: NA; v_call: TRBV19
cdr3_aa: CASSFLGTGYAGNTIYF; cdr3_nt: TGTGCCAGCAGCTTCTTAGGGACAGGGTATGCCGGAAACACCATATATTTT; j_call: TRBJ1-3; d_call: TRBD1; clone_size: many; v_call: TRBV7-2
cdr3_aa: CASSPGHNAGETQYF; cdr3_nt: TGTGCCAGCAGCCCCGGACACAATGCGGGGGAGACCCAGTACTTC; j_call: TRBJ2-5; d_call: NA; clone_size: NA; v_call: TRBV11-3
cdr3_aa: CASGVLPSRGTGELFF; cdr3_nt: TGTGCCAGCGGTGTTCTCCCATCTAGGGGTACCGGGGAGCTGTTTTTT; j_call: TRBJ2-2; d_call: NA; clone_size: few; v_call: TRBV5-5
cdr3_aa: CASSPGQFYEQYF; cdr3_nt: TGTGCCAGCAGCCCGGGACAATTCTACGAGCAGTACTTC; j_call: TRBJ2-7; d_call: NA; clone_size: NA; v_call: TRBV11-3
cdr3_aa: CASSIIGGETQYF; cdr3_nt: TGTGCCAGTAGTATAATCGGCGGGGAGACCCAGTACTTC; j_call: TRBJ2-5; d_call: NA; clone_size: NA; v_call: TRBV19
cdr3_aa: CASTDRHPVTEKLFF; cdr3_nt: TGTGCCAGTACGGACAGGCACCCGGTTACCGAAAAACTGTTTTTT; j_call: TRBJ1-4; d_call: TRBD1; clone_size: NA; v_call: TRBV19
cdr3_aa: CASSQGGTATGTGRPLHF; cdr3_nt: TGCGCCAGCAGCCAAGGGGGCACAGCCACAGGGACGGGAAGACCCCTCCACTTT; j_call: TRBJ1-6; d_call: NA; clone_size: many; v_call: TRBV4-1
cdr3_aa: CASTQTPDRGLSYTF; cdr3_nt: TGTGCCAGCACCCAAACCCCGGACAGGGGGCTGAGCTACACCTTC; j_call: TRBJ1-2; d_call: TRBD1; clone_size: NA; v_call: TRBV3-1
cdr3_aa: CASSIGRGAGTDTQYF; cdr3_nt: TGTGCCAGCAGCATAGGCCGGGGGGCTGGCACAGATACGCAGTATTTT; j_call: TRBJ2-3; d_call: NA; clone_size: NA; v_call: TRBV11-1
cdr3_aa: CASRGDPVTEAFF; cdr3_nt: TGTGCCAGCCGGGGGGATCCGGTTACTGAAGCTTTCTTT; j_call: TRBJ1-1; d_call: NA; clone_size: NA; v_call: TRBV2
cdr3_aa: CASSIDRGPQPQHF; cdr3_nt: TGTGCCAGCAGCATCGACAGGGGCCCTCAGCCCCAGCATTTT; j_call: TRBJ1-5; d_call: TRBD1; clone_size: few; v_call: TRBV12-3/TRBV12-4
cdr3_aa: CASSWASEPNTDTQYF; cdr3_nt: TGTGCCAGCAGTTGGGCTAGCGAACCCAACACAGATACGCAGTATTTT; j_call: TRBJ2-3; d_call: NA; clone_size: NA; v_call: TRBV6-5
cdr3_aa: CASQPGTGINQPQHF; cdr3_nt: TGTGCCAGTCAACCCGGGACAGGGATCAATCAGCCCCAGCATTTT; j_call: TRBJ1-5; d_call: TRBD1; clone_size: few; v_call: TRBV19
cdr3_aa: CASSQAQGYSNQPQHF; cdr3_nt: TGCGCCAGCAGCCAAGCACAGGGGTATAGCAATCAGCCCCAGCATTTT; j_call: TRBJ1-5; d_call: TRBD1; clone_size: once; v_call: TRBV4-3
cdr3_aa: CASSPGRANTGELFF; cdr3_nt: TGTGCCAGCAGTCCTGGCAGGGCGAACACCGGGGAGCTGTTTTTT; j_call: TRBJ2-2; d_call: NA; clone_size: NA; v_call: TRBV6-1
cdr3_aa: CASSFQGSRTEAFF; cdr3_nt: TGTGCCAGCAGTTTCCAGGGAAGTCGGACTGAAGCTTTCTTT; j_call: TRBJ1-1; d_call: NA; clone_size: NA; v_call: TRBV28
cdr3_aa: CASNSRGGGSSYNEQFF; cdr3_nt: TGTGCCAGCAACTCCAGGGGGGGGGGGAGCTCCTACAATGAGCAGTTCTTC; j_call: TRBJ2-1; d_call: NA; clone_size: NA; v_call: TRBV11-3
cdr3_aa: CASSQSDHTGELFF; cdr3_nt: TGTGCCAGCAGTCAATCGGACCACACCGGGGAGCTGTTTTTT; j_call: TRBJ2-2; d_call: NA; clone_size: NA; v_call: TRBV28
cdr3_aa: CASSSFQGTYNEQFF; cdr3_nt: TGTGCCAGCAGTTCTTTCCAGGGAACATACAATGAGCAGTTCTTC; j_call: TRBJ2-1; d_call: NA; clone_size: many; v_call: TRBV6-1
cdr3_aa: CASSSPPTSGRARSYNEQFF; cdr3_nt: TGTGCCAGCAGCTCCCCCCCGACTAGCGGGAGGGCCCGGTCCTACAATGAGCAGTTCTTC; j_call: TRBJ2-1; d_call: TRBD2; clone_size: NA; v_call: TRBV13
cdr3_aa: CASGKQGQETQYF; cdr3_nt: TGTGCCAGCGGAAAACAGGGCCAAGAGACCCAGTACTTC; j_call: TRBJ2-5; d_call: NA; clone_size: few; v_call: TRBV12-3/TRBV12-4
cdr3_aa: CSAAGQGAFYEQYF; cdr3_nt: TGCAGCGCCGCCGGACAGGGGGCCTTCTACGAGCAGTACTTC; j_call: TRBJ2-7; d_call: TRBD1; clone_size: NA; v_call: TRBV29-1
cdr3_aa: CASSRLSTDTQYF; cdr3_nt: TGTGCCAGCAGCCGCCTTAGCACAGATACGCAGTATTTT; j_call: TRBJ2-3; d_call: NA; clone_size: NA; v_call: TRBV27
cdr3_aa: CASSLDRGGYTF; cdr3_nt: TGTGCCAGCAGCCTAGACAGGGGAGGCTACACCTTC; j_call: TRBJ1-2; d_call: TRBD1; clone_size: many; v_call: TRBV11-3
cdr3_aa: CSVSLHYEQYF; cdr3_nt: TGCAGCGTTAGCCTTCACTACGAGCAGTACTTC; j_call: TRBJ2-7; d_call: NA; clone_size: few; v_call: TRBV29-1
cdr3_aa: CASSSGLAQNTQYF; cdr3_nt: TGTGCCAGCAGCTCGGGACTAGCCCAGAATACGCAGTATTTT; j_call: TRBJ2-3; d_call: TRBD2; clone_size: few; v_call: TRBV7-2
cdr3_aa: CASSLGTGGHWETQYF; cdr3_nt: TGTGCCAGCAGCTTAGGCACAGGGGGCCATTGGGAGACCCAGTACTTC; j_call: TRBJ2-5; d_call: TRBD1; clone_size: many; v_call: TRBV7-2
cdr3_aa: CASSQDTLNQPQHF; cdr3_nt: TGTGCCAGCAGCCAGGACACCCTTAATCAGCCCCAGCATTTT; j_call: TRBJ1-5; d_call: NA; clone_size: many; v_call: TRBV7-8
cdr3_aa: CASSPPLRNIQYF; cdr3_nt: TGTGCCAGCTCACCTCCGCTCAGAAACATTCAGTACTTC; j_call: TRBJ2-4; d_call: NA; clone_size: NA; v_call: TRBV18
cdr3_aa: CASSEYPGTITDTQYF; cdr3_nt: TGCGCCAGCAGTGAGTACCCCGGGACTATCACAGATACGCAGTATTTT; j_call: TRBJ2-3; d_call: TRBD2; clone_size: few; v_call: TRBV10-2
cdr3_aa: CSATTLTGSLWVIQYF; cdr3_nt: TGCAGTGCTACCACCCTGACCGGCTCCCTTTGGGTCATTCAGTACTTC; j_call: TRBJ2-4; d_call: NA; clone_size: NA; v_call: TRBV20-1
cdr3_aa: CASSYSVFDTEAFF; cdr3_nt: TGTGCCAGCAGTTACTCAGTTTTCGACACTGAAGCTTTCTTT; j_call: TRBJ1-1; d_call: NA; clone_size: NA; v_call: TRBV6-6
cdr3_aa: CASSFGRDEQYF; cdr3_nt: TGTGCCAGCAGTTTCGGGCGGGACGAGCAGTACTTC; j_call: TRBJ2-7; d_call: NA; clone_size: NA; v_call: TRBV12-3/TRBV12-4
cdr3_aa: CASINKYVREEEQFF; cdr3_nt: TGTGCCAGCATCAACAAGTACGTGCGGGAGGAGGAGCAGTTCTTC; j_call: TRBJ2-1; d_call: TRBD2; clone_size: NA; v_call: TRBV27
cdr3_aa: CASSLAPPYEQFF; cdr3_nt: TGTGCCAGCAGCTTAGCGCCCCCGTATGAGCAGTTCTTC; j_call: TRBJ2-1; d_call: NA; clone_size: many; v_call: TRBV7-2